A single sample is the source of the 13 T cell receptor beta chains below, sequenced in a study of cytomegalovirus exposure and HLA in healthy donors. Researchers ran the PCR with 60 Vbeta and 13 Jbeta primers. TCRdb keeps only in-frame clones here, not all; method: immunoSEQ multiplex PCR. The table has around 110,000 clones, around 77% seen once; the top ten hold around 2.1%. Sample: PBMCs. These TCRs come from a man between 18 and 29 years old in good health and CMV-seronegative.

The rearrangement joins TRBV7-2 to TRBJ2-7; D call uncertain. Trimming took off 2 bases at V and 3 bases at J, with 8 bases between the two ends. The CDR3 spans 13 residues. Germline CDR1 SGHTA, CDR2 FQGNSA. In DNA form, the CDR3 reads TGTGCCAGCAGCTTACTCGGTTACTACGAGCAGTACTTC. Encoded protein: CASSLLGYYEQYF. The full variable domain, its missing parts supplied by reference TRBV7-2 and TRBJ2-7, is GAGVSQSPSNKVTEKGKDVELRCDPISGHTALYWYRQSLGQGLEFLIYFQGNSAPDKSGLPSDRFSAERTGGSVSTLTIQRTQQEDSAVYLCASSLLGYYEQYFGPGTRLTVT.

The gene calls are TRBV18 and TRBJ1-2; perhaps TRBD1 as D (5 bases). This CDR3 comprises 12 residues. Germline V gives CDR1 KGHSH, CDR2 LQKENI. V lost 3 bases, J lost 4 bases, and 6 bases lay in between. This CDR3 is CASSPGGYGYTF. The DNA of the CDR3 is TGTGCCAGCTCACCGGGGGGCTATGGCTACACCTTC.

The chain joins TRBV7-9 to TRBJ2-1, with 8 bases identical to TRBD2. Germline values: CDR1 SEHNR, CDR2 FQNEAQ (reference sequence). The CDR3 runs to 16 residues. Unmatched junction bases numbered 12, after V lost 4 bases and J lost 7 bases. The CDR3 is CASSSPEGGGKNEQFF. The DNA for the CDR3 is TGTGCCAGCAGCTCCCCGGAGGGCGGGGGGAAGAATGAGCAGTTCTTC.

The chain links TRBV5-6 to TRBJ2-7, with 8 bases fitting TRBD2. Losses at the gene ends were 4 bases for V and 12 bases for J; bases not matched to a gene: 9. CDR1 and CDR2 from the germline V gene are SGHDT and YYEEEE. The CDR3 runs to 12 residues. CDR3 region: CASSPGGQGAYF. As DNA, the CDR3 is TGTGCCAGCAGCCCGGGGGGGCAGGGCGCGTACTTC.

CDR3 region: CASSLSGSYGYTF. In DNA, the CDR3 is TGTGCCAGCAGTTTATCGGGCTCCTATGGCTACACCTTC. This chain connects TRBV27 to TRBJ1-2; no clear D gene. CDR1 is MNHEY and CDR2 is SMNVEV in the germline V gene (reference sequence). This CDR3 comprises 13 residues. Trimming took off 0 bases at V and 4 bases at J, with 6 bases between the two ends.

A few counts support this clone. The chain joins TRBV28 to TRBJ2-5; 9 bases agree with TRBD2. The junction had 10 bases not matched to a gene; V was cut back by 4 bases and J by 1 base. The CDR3 totals 17 residues. Germline V gene lookup returns CDR1 MDHEN and CDR2 SYDVKM. The DNA of the CDR3 is TGTGCCAGCAGTTCCCCTAGTAGCGGGGGAAGCCAAGAGACCCAGTACTTC. Translated, it gives CASSSPSSGGSQETQYF. The variable domain in full, with the rest retrieved from reference TRBV28 and TRBJ2-5, is DVKVTQSSRYLVKRTGEKVFLECVQDMDHENMFWYRQDPGLGLRLIYFSYDVKMKEKGDIPEGYSVSREKKERFSLILESASTNQTSMYLCASSSPSSGGSQETQYFGPGTRLLVL.

The V and J genes are TRBV5-8 and TRBJ1-1, with TRBD1 matching over 10 bases. V shed 4 bases and J 4 bases; nucleotides not matched to a gene: 4. CDR3 size: 14 residues. Germline V gives CDR1 SGHTS, CDR2 YDEGEE. DNA for the CDR3: TGTGCCAGCAGCACGGGACAGGGGAGCACTGAAGCTTTCTTT. Translated, it gives CASSTGQGSTEAFF.

The V call is TRBV29-1, the J call TRBJ1-3, with a weak D call TRBD1 (6 bases). V lost 7 bases to trimming and J lost 1 base, with 11 bases between them. This CDR3 spans 13 amino acids. CDR1 and CDR2 from the germline V gene are SQVTM and ANQGSEA. In DNA form, the CDR3 reads TGCAGCGCTGAGGACAGATCTGGAAACACCATATATTTT. Translation: CSAEDRSGNTIYF. Drawing the rest from reference TRBV29-1 and TRBJ1-3, the complete variable domain is SAVISQKPSRDICQRGTSLTIQCQVDSQVTMMFWYRQQPGQSLTLIATANQGSEATYESGFVIDKFPISRPNLTFSTLTVSNMSPEDSSIYLCSAEDRSGNTIYFGEGSWLTVV.

J is TRBJ1-5 and V is TRBV5-6, with 9 nucleotides matching TRBD1. J was trimmed by 9 bases and V by 0 bases; bases with no gene match: 10. Germline CDR1 reads SGHDT; CDR2 reads YYEEEE. The CDR3 is made up of 16 amino acids. CDR3 nucleotide sequence: TGTGCCAGCAGCTTGGGGGTCGGACAGGGGCTTTTGCCCCAGCATTTT. It yields the protein CASSLGVGQGLLPQHF.

The CDR3 loop reads CASRRTGSTDTQYF. The CDR3 bases are TGTGCCAGCAGGAGGACAGGGAGCACAGATACGCAGTATTTT. This chain uses TRBV27 with TRBJ2-3; 8 bases are shared with TRBD1. This CDR3 has 14 residues. The V and J ends lost 6 bases and 0 bases, in that order; junction bases with no gene match: 2. Germline assignment: CDR1 MNHEY and CDR2 SMNVEV (reference sequence).

This chain joins TRBV4-3 and TRBJ2-1; D possibly corresponds to TRBD2 (6 bases). The germline V gene encodes CDR1 LGHNA and CDR2 YSLEER. V lost 0 bases, J lost 7 bases, and 16 bases lay in between. CDR3 size: 16 residues. The CDR3 spells CASSQDTSLKGNEQFF. For the CDR3, the DNA is TGCGCCAGCAGCCAAGATACTAGCTTGAAAGGAAATGAGCAGTTCTTC.

The chain couples TRBV9 to TRBJ2-7, with 7 bases that match TRBD1. The CDR3 extends over 15 amino acids. Losses at the gene ends were 4 bases for V and 3 bases for J; bases not matched to a gene: 10. Germline assignment: CDR1 SGDLS and CDR2 YYNGEE. The CDR3 here is CASSSSTGVGYEQYF. The DNA of the CDR3 is TGTGCCAGCAGCTCTTCAACAGGGGTGGGCTACGAGCAGTACTTC. Using reference TRBV9 and TRBJ2-7 for the parts outside the CDR3, the full variable domain is DSGVTQTPKHLITATGQRVTLRCSPRSGDLSVYWYQQSLDQGLQFLIQYYNGEERAKGNILERFSAQQFPDLHSELNLSSLELGDSALYFCASSSSTGVGYEQYFGPGTRLTVT.

The table lists this clone with a few counts. The genes are TRBV4-2 and TRBJ2-1; 9 positions agree with TRBD2. Germline V gene data show CDR1 as LGHNA and CDR2 as YNFKEQ. The CDR3 spans 17 residues. V trimming: 0 bases; J trimming: 7 bases; junction bases outside the gene matches: 10. In DNA, the CDR3 is TGTGCCAGCAGCCAAGAGCAGGGCGGGGGGGCCTTTAATGAGCAGTTCTTC. Residues: CASSQEQGGGAFNEQFF.